This T cell receptor beta chain was sequenced in a study of cytomegalovirus exposure and HLA in healthy donors. PCR primers comprised 60 Vbeta and 13 Jbeta primers. Some clones are missing from TCRdb's copy, which holds only in-frame ones; the method was immunoSEQ multiplex PCR. The data hold approximately 90,000 clones, with under 80% observed a single time. Germline-derived CDR1 and CDR2 are SGDLS and YYNGEE. This CDR3 spans 15 amino acids. V shed 0 bases, J shed 7 bases, and the junction held 8 bases outside the gene matches. The chain couples TRBV9 to TRBJ2-3; 7 nucleotides align to TRBD1. What was sequenced was PBMCs. The TCR originated in a boy between 5 and 17 years old in good health and CMV-seronegative. As DNA, the CDR3 is TGTGCCAGCAGCGTAGGGACAGGAGGATCCAATACGCAGTATTTT. It codes for CASSVGTGGSNTQYF.